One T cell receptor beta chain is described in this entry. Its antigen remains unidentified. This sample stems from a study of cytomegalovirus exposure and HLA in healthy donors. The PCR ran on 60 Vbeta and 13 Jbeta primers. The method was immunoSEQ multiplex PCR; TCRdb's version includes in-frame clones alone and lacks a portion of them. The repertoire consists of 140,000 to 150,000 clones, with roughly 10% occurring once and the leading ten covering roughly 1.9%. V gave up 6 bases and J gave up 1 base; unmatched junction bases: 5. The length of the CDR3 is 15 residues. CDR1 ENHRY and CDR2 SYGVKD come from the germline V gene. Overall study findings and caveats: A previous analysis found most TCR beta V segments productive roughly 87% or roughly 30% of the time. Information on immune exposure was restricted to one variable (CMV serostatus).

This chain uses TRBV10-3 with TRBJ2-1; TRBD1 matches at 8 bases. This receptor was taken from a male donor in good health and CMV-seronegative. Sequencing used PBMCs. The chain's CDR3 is CAISSRQGSYNEQFF. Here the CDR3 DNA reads TGTGCCATCAGCTCCCGACAGGGGTCCTACAATGAGCAGTTCTTC.